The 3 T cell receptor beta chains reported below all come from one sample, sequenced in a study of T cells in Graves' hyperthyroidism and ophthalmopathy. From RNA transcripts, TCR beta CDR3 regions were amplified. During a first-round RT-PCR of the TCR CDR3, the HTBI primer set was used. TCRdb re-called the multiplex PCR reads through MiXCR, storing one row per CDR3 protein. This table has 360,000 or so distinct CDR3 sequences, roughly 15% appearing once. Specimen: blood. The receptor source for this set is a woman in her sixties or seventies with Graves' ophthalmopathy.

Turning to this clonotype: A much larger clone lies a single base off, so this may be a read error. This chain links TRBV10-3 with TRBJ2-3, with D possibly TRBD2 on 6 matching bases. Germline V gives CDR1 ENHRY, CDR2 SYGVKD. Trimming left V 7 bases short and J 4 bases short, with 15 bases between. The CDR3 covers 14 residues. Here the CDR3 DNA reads TGTGCCATCAAGGCTAACGGGGGAGCAGATACGCAGTATTTT. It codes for CAIKANGGADTQYF.

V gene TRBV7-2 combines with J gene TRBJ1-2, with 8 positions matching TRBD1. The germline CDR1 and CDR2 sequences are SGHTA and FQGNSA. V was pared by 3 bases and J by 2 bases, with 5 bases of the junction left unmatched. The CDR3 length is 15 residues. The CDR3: CASSFWPGGNYGYTF. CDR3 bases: TGTGCCAGCAGCTTCTGGCCAGGGGGCAACTATGGCTACACCTTC.

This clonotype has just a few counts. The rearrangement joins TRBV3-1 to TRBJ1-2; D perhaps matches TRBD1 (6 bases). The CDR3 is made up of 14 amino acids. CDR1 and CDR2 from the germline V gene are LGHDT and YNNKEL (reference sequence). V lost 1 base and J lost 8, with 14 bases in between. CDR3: CASSQVGQPWGYTF. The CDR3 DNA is TGTGCCAGCAGCCAAGTAGGACAGCCCTGGGGCTACACCTTC.